One and the same sample provided the 16 T cell receptor beta chains below, sequenced in a study of CD8+ T cells in alopecia areata. cDNA reverse transcribed from extracted RNA served as the sequencing template. The assay was immunoSEQ multiplex PCR, and TCRdb's table has in-frame clones only and misses some. The profile shows 90,000 to 100,000 clones, under 45% of them singletons. Sequencing was done on a sample of CD4+ T cells sorted from blood. Receptor source: a human donor with alopecia areata.

The chain combines TRBV30 with TRBJ2-7; possibly TRBD2 for D (6 bases). The CDR3 contains 14 residues. Germline loops: CDR1 GTSNPN, CDR2 SVGIG (reference sequence). The V end lost 3 bases, the J end lost 3 bases, and 15 bases lay between the germline ends. CDR3 in amino acids: CAWRRDSQIYEQYF. The CDR3 bases are TGTGCCTGGAGACGGGACTCCCAAATCTACGAGCAGTACTTC. Based on the CDR3 plus reference TRBV30 and TRBJ2-7, the full variable domain is SQTIHQWPATLVQPVGSPLSLECTVEGTSNPNLYWYRQAAGRGLQLLFYSVGIGQISSEVPQNLSASRPQDRQFILSSKKLLLSDSGFYLCAWRRDSQIYEQYFGPGTRLTVT.

The chain carries TRBV29-1 and TRBJ1-2; TRBD1 agrees at 8 bases. The CDR3 runs to 11 residues. V was pared by 7 bases and J by 4 bases, with 2 bases of the junction left unmatched. Germline assignment: CDR1 SQVTM and CDR2 ANQGSEA. The CDR3 loop reads CSATGGYGYTF. The CDR3 region has the DNA TGCAGCGCCACAGGGGGCTATGGCTACACCTTC.

V is TRBV4-2 and J is TRBJ2-7, with TRBD1 identical over 7 bases. Trimming took 3 bases from V and 4 from J; bases not matched to a gene: 9. Germline CDR1 and CDR2: LGHNA and YNFKEQ. The length of the CDR3 is 15 residues. CDR3 in amino acids: CASSQATDRPYEQYF. The DNA of the CDR3 is TGTGCCAGCAGCCAGGCTACGGACAGGCCATACGAGCAGTACTTC.

The sample holds a few counts of this clone. The chain is built from TRBV10-3 and TRBJ1-2, with 9 positions matching TRBD1. Trimming cost V 6 bases and J 6 bases; bases outside gene matches: 14. The CDR3 totals 16 residues. Germline V lookup: CDR1 ENHRY, CDR2 SYGVKD. CDR3 bases: TGTGCCATCAGATCGGGACAGGGTGGTGATGTGGATGGCTACACCTTC. Translation: CAIRSGQGGDVDGYTF.

The table lists this clone with a few counts. The J gene is TRBJ2-3, the V gene TRBV2; a weak D match, TRBD1 (6 bases). Trimming removed 3 bases at V and 2 bases at J, with 15 bases between. The CDR3 loop spans 16 amino acids. Germline loops: CDR1 SNHLY, CDR2 FYNNEI. The chain's CDR3 is CASSERAGAATDTQYF. DNA of the CDR3: TGTGCCAGCAGTGAGAGGGCAGGGGCTGCCACAGATACGCAGTATTTT.

This rearrangement joins TRBV9 to TRBJ1-1; D gene unclear. CDR3 length: 11 amino acids. The germline gives CDR1 SGDLS, CDR2 YYNGEE. The CDR3 loop reads CACESQAEAFF. The CDR3 DNA sequence: TGTGCTTGCGAGAGCCAGGCTGAAGCTTTCTTT.

A word on this clone: One junction end disagrees with the germline gene, perhaps due to a read error. CDR3 coding DNA: TGTGTCAGCAGTGATGGGACTAGCTCCTACGAGCAGTACTTC. Amino acid sequence: CVSSDGTSSYEQYF. The rearrangement uses TRBV25-1 and TRBJ2-7; 8 positions match TRBD2. CDR3 size: 14 residues. Germline V gene sequence: CDR1 MGHDK, CDR2 SYGVNS.

The rearrangement joins TRBV30 to TRBJ1-2, with D possibly being TRBD1 (5 bases). The germline V and J ends were trimmed by 1 base and 7 bases, with 7 bases remaining between them. Germline V gene data show CDR1 as GTSNPN and CDR2 as SVGIG (reference sequence). The CDR3 loop spans 11 amino acids. The chain's CDR3 is CAWSAGGGYTF. The CDR3 coding sequence is TGTGCCTGGAGTGCCGGGGGTGGCTACACCTTC.

This clone was seen more than once but under ten times. This sequence joins TRBV4-1 and TRBJ1-5; 9 bases fit TRBD1. V shed 0 bases, J shed 9 bases, and the junction held 6 bases outside the gene matches. The CDR3 has 15 amino acids. Germline V CDR1 and CDR2: MGHRA, YSYEKL. This chain's CDR3 is CASSQEGQGIRPQHF. The DNA of the CDR3 is TGCGCCAGCAGCCAAGAGGGACAGGGAATAAGGCCCCAGCATTTT.

About this clone: Other DNA sequences in this sample translate to the same CDR3. The chain links TRBV29-1 to TRBJ2-3; maybe TRBD2 (5 bases). The CDR3 spans 13 residues. CDR1 SQVTM and CDR2 ANQGSEA come from the germline V gene. V lost 4 bases and J lost 2, with 10 bases in between. The CDR3 here is CSVGGRNTDTQYF. For the CDR3, the DNA is TGCAGCGTTGGAGGGCGAAACACAGATACGCAGTATTTT.

This clone has a handful of counts. The chain joins TRBV11-2 to TRBJ1-2; tentative D call: TRBD1 (6 bases). There are 12 residues in the CDR3. Trimming shortened V by 5 bases and J by 8 bases, and 12 bases separated the two germline ends. Germline V CDR1 and CDR2: SGHAT, FQNNGV. The CDR3: CASSHRTVGYTF. The CDR3 nucleotides read TGTGCCAGCAGCCACCGGACAGTCGGCTACACCTTC.

The chain has TRBV6-5 and TRBJ2-1; 8 nucleotides align to TRBD2. There are 14 residues in the CDR3. CDR1 is MNHEY, CDR2 SVGAGI, per germline. Trimming removed 8 bases from V and 9 bases from J; junction bases left unmatched: 12. The CDR3 coding sequence is TGTGCCAGCTTCCGGCTAGCGGGTTTTGGTGAGCAGTTCTTC. This gives the protein CASFRLAGFGEQFF.

This clone was observed a single time. The chain couples TRBV28 to TRBJ2-7; D is undetermined. Germline loops: CDR1 MDHEN, CDR2 SYDVKM. This CDR3 spans 12 amino acids. V was clipped by 2 bases and J by 7 bases, with 9 bases between them. The CDR3 coding sequence is TGTGCCAGCAGTTTAGACGCGCGGGAGCAGTACTTC. The encoded protein is CASSLDAREQYF. Looking up the rest from reference TRBV28 and TRBJ2-7 gives the full variable domain: DVKVTQSSRYLVKRTGEKVFLECVQDMDHENMFWYRQDPGLGLRLIYFSYDVKMKEKGDIPEGYSVSREKKERFSLILESASTNQTSMYLCASSLDAREQYFGPGTRLTVT.

This clone was seen only a few times. The J gene is TRBJ2-5, the V gene TRBV15; no definite D call. Germline CDR1 reads LNHNV; CDR2 reads YYDKDF (reference sequence). V lost 0 bases and J 3 bases, leaving 5 bases between the germline ends. This CDR3 is 13 amino acids long. The CDR3 DNA follows: TGTGCCACCAGCAGAGAAAGGGAAGAGACCCAGTACTTC. Encoded protein: CATSREREETQYF.

The J gene is TRBJ2-5, the V gene TRBV29-1; perhaps D is TRBD1 or TRBD2 (5 bases each). Germline V CDR1 and CDR2: SQVTM, ANQGSEA. Trimming took 4 bases from V and 6 from J, leaving 12 bases between them. The CDR3 loop spans 12 amino acids. This CDR3 reads CSVGGMGQTQYF. The CDR3 DNA sequence: TGCAGCGTTGGGGGGATGGGCCAGACCCAGTACTTC.

The chain joins TRBV7-3 to TRBJ1-6, with TRBD1 identical over 10 bases. This CDR3 is 15 amino acids long. J lost 5 bases, V lost 2 bases, and 0 bases had no gene match. Germline V gives CDR1 SGHTA, CDR2 FQGTGA. CDR3 sequence: CASSLGTGDNSPLHF. CDR3 DNA sequence: TGTGCCAGCAGCTTAGGGACAGGGGATAATTCACCCCTCCACTTT.